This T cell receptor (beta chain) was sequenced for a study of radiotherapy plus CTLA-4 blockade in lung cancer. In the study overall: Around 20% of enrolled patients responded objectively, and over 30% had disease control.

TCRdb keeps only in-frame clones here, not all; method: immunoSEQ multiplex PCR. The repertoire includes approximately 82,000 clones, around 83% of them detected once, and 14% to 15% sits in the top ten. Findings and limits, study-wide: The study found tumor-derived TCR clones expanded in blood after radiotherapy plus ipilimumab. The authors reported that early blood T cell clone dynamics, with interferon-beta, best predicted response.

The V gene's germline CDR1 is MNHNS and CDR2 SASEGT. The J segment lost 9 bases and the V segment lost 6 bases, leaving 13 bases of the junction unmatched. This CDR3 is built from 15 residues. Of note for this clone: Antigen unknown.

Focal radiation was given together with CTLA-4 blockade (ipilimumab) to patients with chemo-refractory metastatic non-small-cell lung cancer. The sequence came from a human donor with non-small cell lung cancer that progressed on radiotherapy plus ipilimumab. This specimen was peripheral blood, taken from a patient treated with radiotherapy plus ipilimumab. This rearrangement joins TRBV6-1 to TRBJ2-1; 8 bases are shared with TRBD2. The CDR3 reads CASRPVSGSFAEQFF. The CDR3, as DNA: TGTGCCAGCAGGCCCGTAAGCGGGAGCTTCGCTGAGCAGTTCTTC.